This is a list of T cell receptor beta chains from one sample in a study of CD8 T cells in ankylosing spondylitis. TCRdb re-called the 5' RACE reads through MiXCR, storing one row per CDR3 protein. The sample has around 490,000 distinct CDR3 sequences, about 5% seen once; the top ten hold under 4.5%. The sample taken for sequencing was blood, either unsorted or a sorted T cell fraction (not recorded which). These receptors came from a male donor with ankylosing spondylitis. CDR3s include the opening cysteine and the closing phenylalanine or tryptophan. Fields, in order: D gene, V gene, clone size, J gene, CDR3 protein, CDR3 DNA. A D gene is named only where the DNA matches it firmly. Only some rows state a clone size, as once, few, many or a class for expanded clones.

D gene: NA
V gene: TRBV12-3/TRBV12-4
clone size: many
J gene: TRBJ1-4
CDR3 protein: CASSLSSQGLKLFF
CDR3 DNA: TGTGCCAGCAGTTTATCGTCGCAGGGCCTAAAACTGTTTTTT

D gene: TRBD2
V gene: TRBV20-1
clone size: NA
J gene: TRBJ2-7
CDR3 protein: CSARTSGGWEQYF
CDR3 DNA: TGCAGTGCTAGGACTAGCGGGGGGTGGGAGCAGTACTTC

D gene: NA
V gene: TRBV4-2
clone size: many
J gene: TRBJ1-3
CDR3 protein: CASSPPNPGNTIYF
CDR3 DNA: TGTGCCAGCAGCCCACCGAATCCTGGAAACACCATATATTTT

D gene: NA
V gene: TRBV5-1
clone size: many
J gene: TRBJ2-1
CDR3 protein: CATRIQSNEQFF
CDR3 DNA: TGCGCCACCCGGATACAGTCGAATGAGCAGTTCTTC

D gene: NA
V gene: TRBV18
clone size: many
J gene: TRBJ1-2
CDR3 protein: CASSPGFNSDGYTF
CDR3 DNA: TGTGCCAGCTCACCGGGTTTCAACAGTGATGGCTACACCTTC

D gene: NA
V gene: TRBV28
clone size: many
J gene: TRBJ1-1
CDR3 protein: CASSLRSRWNTEAFF
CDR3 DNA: TGTGCCAGCAGTTTAAGAAGCCGGTGGAACACTGAAGCTTTCTTT

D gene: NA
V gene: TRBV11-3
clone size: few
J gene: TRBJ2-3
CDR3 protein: CASSHGVDADTQYF
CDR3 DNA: TGTGCCAGCAGCCACGGGGTAGATGCAGATACGCAGTATTTT

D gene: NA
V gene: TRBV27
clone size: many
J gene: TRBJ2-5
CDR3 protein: CASHALSGWGEETQYF
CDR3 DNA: TGTGCCAGCCATGCCCTGTCCGGTTGGGGTGAAGAGACCCAGTACTTC

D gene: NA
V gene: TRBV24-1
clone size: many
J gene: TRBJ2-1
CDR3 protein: CATSDAQRYEQFF
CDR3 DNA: TGTGCCACCAGTGATGCCCAAAGATATGAGCAGTTCTTC

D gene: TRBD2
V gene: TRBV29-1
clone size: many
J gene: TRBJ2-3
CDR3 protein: CSVEGPGLAGLSTDTQYF
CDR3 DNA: TGCAGCGTTGAGGGACCGGGACTAGCGGGACTTAGCACAGATACGCAGTATTTT

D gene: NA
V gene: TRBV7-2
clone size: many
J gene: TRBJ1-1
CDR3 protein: CASSWTGGSMNTEAFF
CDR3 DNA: TGTGCCAGCAGCTGGACGGGGGGATCAATGAACACTGAAGCTTTCTTT

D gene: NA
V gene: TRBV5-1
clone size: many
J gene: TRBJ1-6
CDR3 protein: CASSLGGVGDSPLHF
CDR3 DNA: TGCGCCAGCAGCTTGGGAGGAGTTGGGGATTCACCCCTCCACTTT

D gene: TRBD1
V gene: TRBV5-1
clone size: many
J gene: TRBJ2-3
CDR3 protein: CASSQGQVYTQYF
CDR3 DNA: TGCGCCAGCAGCCAGGGACAGGTGTATACGCAGTATTTT

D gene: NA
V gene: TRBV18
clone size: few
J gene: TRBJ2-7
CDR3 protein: CASSPPGTLLREQYF
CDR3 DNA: TGTGCCAGCTCACCTCCCGGGACACTCCTACGGGAGCAGTACTTC

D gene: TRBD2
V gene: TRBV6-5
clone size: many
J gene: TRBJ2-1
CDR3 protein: CASSYAGLGGAVQEQFF
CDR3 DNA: TGTGCCAGCAGTTACGCGGGGCTCGGGGGGGCCGTCCAGGAGCAGTTCTTC

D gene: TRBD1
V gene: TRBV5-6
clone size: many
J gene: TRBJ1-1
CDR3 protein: CASSLAGTGPSGAFF
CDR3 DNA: TGTGCCAGCAGCTTGGCCGGGACAGGTCCCTCTGGGGCTTTCTTT

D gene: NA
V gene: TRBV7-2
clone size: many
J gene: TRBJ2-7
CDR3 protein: CASSSTFQGYEQYF
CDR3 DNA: TGTGCCAGCAGCTCCACCTTCCAGGGGTACGAGCAGTACTTC

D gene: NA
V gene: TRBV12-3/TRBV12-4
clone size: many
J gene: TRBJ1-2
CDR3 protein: CASSLRTDYGYTF
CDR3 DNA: TGTGCCAGCAGTTTGCGGACAGACTATGGCTACACCTTC

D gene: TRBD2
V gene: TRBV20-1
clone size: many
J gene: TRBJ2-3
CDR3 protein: CSASTSGTSGTDTQYF
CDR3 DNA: TGCAGTGCTAGTACCTCCGGGACTAGCGGCACAGATACGCAGTATTTT

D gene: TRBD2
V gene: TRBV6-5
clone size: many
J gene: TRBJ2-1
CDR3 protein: CASSSLPLTSGGADEQFF
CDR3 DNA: TGTGCCAGCAGTTCGCTGCCCCTTACTAGCGGGGGGGCAGATGAGCAGTTCTTC

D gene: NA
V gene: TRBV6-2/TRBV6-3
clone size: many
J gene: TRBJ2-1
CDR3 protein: CASSTPLGRKGNNEQFF
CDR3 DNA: TGTGCCAGCAGTACTCCCTTAGGGAGGAAGGGTAACAATGAGCAGTTCTTC

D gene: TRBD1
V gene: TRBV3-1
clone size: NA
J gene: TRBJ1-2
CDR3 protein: CASSRRDRAGGYTF
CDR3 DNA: TGTGCCAGCAGCCGCCGGGACAGGGCGGGCGGCTACACCTTC

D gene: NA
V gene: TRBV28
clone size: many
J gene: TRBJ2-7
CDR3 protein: CASSITVPYEQYF
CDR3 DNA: TGTGCCAGCAGTATTACTGTTCCCTACGAGCAGTACTTC

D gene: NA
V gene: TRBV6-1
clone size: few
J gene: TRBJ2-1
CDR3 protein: CASVRTYNEQFF
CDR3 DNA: TGTGCCAGCGTCAGAACCTACAATGAGCAGTTCTTC

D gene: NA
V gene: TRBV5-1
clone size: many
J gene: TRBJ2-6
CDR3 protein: CASSLRDAGANVLTF
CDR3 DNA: TGCGCCAGCAGCCTCCGGGACGCAGGGGCCAACGTCCTGACTTTC

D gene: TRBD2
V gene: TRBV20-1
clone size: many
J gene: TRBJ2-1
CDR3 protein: CSARPSGGAVQFF
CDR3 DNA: TGCAGTGCTAGGCCCAGCGGGGGGGCCGTACAGTTCTTC

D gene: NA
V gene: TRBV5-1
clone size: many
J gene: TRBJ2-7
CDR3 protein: CASSLGLLSPYEQYF
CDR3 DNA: TGCGCCAGCAGCTTGGGACTCTTATCCCCCTACGAGCAGTACTTC

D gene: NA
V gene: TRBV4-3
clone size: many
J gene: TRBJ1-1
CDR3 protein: CASSPWTEQMNTEAFF
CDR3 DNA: TGCGCCAGCAGCCCTTGGACGGAGCAAATGAACACTGAAGCTTTCTTT